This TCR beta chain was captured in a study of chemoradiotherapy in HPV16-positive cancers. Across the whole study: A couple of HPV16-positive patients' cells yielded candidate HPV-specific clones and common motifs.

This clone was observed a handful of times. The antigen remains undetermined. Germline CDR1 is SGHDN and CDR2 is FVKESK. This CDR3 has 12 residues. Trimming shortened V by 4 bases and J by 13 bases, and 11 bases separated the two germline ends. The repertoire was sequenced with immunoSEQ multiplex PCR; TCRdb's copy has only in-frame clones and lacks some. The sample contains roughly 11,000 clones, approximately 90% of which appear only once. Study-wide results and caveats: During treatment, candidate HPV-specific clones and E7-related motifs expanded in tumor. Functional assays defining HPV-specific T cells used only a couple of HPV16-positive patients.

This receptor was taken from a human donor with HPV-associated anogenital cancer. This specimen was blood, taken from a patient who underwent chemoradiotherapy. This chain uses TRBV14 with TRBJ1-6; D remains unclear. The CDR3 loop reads CASSPLGSPLHF. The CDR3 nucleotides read TGTGCCAGCAGCCCCCTGGGGTCGCCCCTCCACTTT.